The 15 T cell receptor beta chains in this list originate from one sample, sequenced in a study of CXCR3-negative and CXCR3-positive naive CD8 T cells. Study-wide results and caveats: TRB CDR3 hydrophobicity was greater in CXCR3-positive naive cells than in CXCR3-negative naive cells.

No cognate antigen is known for these TCRs. Researchers prepared the TRB cDNA libraries using 5' RACE with UMI labels. One entry per CDR3 protein, without DNA, is what TCRdb gives after re-calling the 5' RACE reads. The sample table includes approximately 100,000 distinct CDR3 sequences. Sequenced: naive CXCR3+ CD8+ T cells from blood. Specified subset: CD45RO-CCR7+CD27+CD95- naive CD8+ T cells expressing CXCR3 (TNR3+). Receptor source: a human donor in good health. Some clones in this sample may be carry-over from other donors' samples.

The chain couples TRBV7-9 to TRBJ2-7; TCRdb returns TRBD2, unconfirmable since there is no DNA. The germline V gene encodes CDR1 SEHNR and CDR2 FQNEAQ (reference sequence). The CDR3 extends over 22 amino acids. CDR3 sequence: CASSSTKNRDWKIGGGSYEQYF.

This chain links TRBV6-5 with TRBJ1-1; the D call of TRBD1 rests on TCRdb alone, since no DNA is present to check it. The CDR3 sequence is 15 residues long. The germline gives CDR1 MNHEY, CDR2 SVGAGI. The CDR3 protein is CASSYSPDGGAEAFF.

This chain uses TRBV7-9 with TRBJ1-1; TCRdb indicates TRBD1, and absent DNA this call remains unverified. This CDR3 has 15 residues. Germline loops: CDR1 SEHNR, CDR2 FQNEAQ (reference sequence). The chain's CDR3 is CASSLSQGTDTEAFF.

The chain has TRBV19 and TRBJ1-5; TCRdb indicates TRBD1, and absent DNA this call remains unverified. CDR1 is LNHDA and CDR2 is SQIVND in the germline V gene (reference sequence). The CDR3 extends over 15 amino acids. The CDR3 region is CASSYGRGGNQPQHF.

The chain joins TRBV29-1 to TRBJ2-7. CDR1 and CDR2 from the germline V gene are SQVTM and ANQGSEA. The CDR3 consists of 13 residues. CDR3 amino acids: CCVETDRSYEQYF.

The chain joins TRBV29-1 to TRBJ1-2; no DNA is available, so the TRBD1 call from TCRdb remains unchecked. CDR1 and CDR2 from the germline V gene are SQVTM and ANQGSEA. CDR3 length: 12 residues. Here the CDR3 reads CSVERGHYGYTF.

The chain recombines TRBV7-2 with TRBJ2-2; the TRBD1 assignment by TCRdb is unverifiable without DNA. The V gene's germline CDR1 is SGHTA and CDR2 FQGNSA. CDR3 length equals 15 residues. The CDR3 region is CASSFGTGWAGELFF.

The chain is built from TRBV4-1 and TRBJ2-1; as DNA is missing, the TRBD2 call by TCRdb cannot be tested. The CDR3 has 18 residues. Germline-derived CDR1 and CDR2 are MGHRA and YSYEKL. CDR3 loop: CASSQWILAGGSYNEQFF.

The chain combines TRBV7-8 with TRBJ2-1; TCRdb outputs TRBD1, but without DNA this stays unchecked. The CDR3 totals 13 residues. In germline, CDR1 is SGHVS, CDR2 FQNEAQ. CDR3 sequence: CASSLSEASQQFF.

The chain employs TRBV7-9 and TRBJ2-7; TCRdb designates TRBD1, a call that cannot be tested without DNA. The CDR3 spans 17 residues. Germline CDR1 SEHNR, CDR2 FQNEAQ (reference sequence). CDR3 sequence reads: CASSLALSGHPTYEQYF.

V usage is TRBV5-1 and J usage is TRBJ2-7. CDR3 length: 12 amino acids. In germline, CDR1 is SGHRS, CDR2 YFSETQ. CDR3 in amino acids: CASISTSYEQYF.

V and J are TRBV7-3 and TRBJ2-7; absent DNA, TCRdb's TRBD1 call cannot be checked. The CDR3 loop spans 15 amino acids. Germline V gene data show CDR1 as SGHTA and CDR2 as FQGTGA. CDR3 sequence reads: CASSLGGGLSYEQYF. The full variable domain, in which reference TRBV7-3 and TRBJ2-7 provide the parts outside the CDR3, is GAGVSQTPSNKVTEKGKYVELRCDPISGHTALYWYRQSLGQGPEFLIYFQGTGAADDSGLPNDRFFAVRPEGSVSTLKIQRTERGDSAVYLCASSLGGGLSYEQYFGPGTRLTVT.

The CDR3: CSAPGRHYEKYF. The chain has TRBV29-1 and TRBJ2-7; TCRdb picks TRBD1, but there is no DNA to check that call. The CDR3 runs to 12 residues. Germline CDR1 and CDR2: SQVTM and ANQGSEA.

The chain combines TRBV20-1 with TRBJ2-3. CDR1 is DFQATT, CDR2 SNEGSKA, per germline (reference sequence). This CDR3 has 14 amino acids. The CDR3 loop is CSASRLRSTDTQYF.

The chain combines TRBV7-9 with TRBJ2-7. The CDR3 totals 13 residues. Per germline, CDR1 SEHNR and CDR2 FQNEAQ (reference sequence). CDR3 sequence reads: CASSPKTSYEQYF.